This T cell receptor (beta chain) derives from a study of blood T cell repertoires in COVID-19. Clones were read by immunoSEQ multiplex PCR, and TCRdb kept only the in-frame ones, dropping some. The repertoire holds about 160,000 clones, with around 93% as singletons. CDR3 length: 13 amino acids. Trimming took off 4 bases at V and 4 bases at J, with 12 bases between the two ends. Germline-derived CDR1 and CDR2 are SGHTS and YDEGEE. The specimen sequenced was peripheral blood. This TCR was sampled from a woman aged 45-59 years with acute or convalescent COVID-19. The chain employs TRBV5-8 and TRBJ2-7, with TRBD1 as a possible D gene (6 bases). CDR3 amino acids: CASSHRVLYEQYF. The CDR3, as DNA: TGTGCCAGCAGCCACAGGGTTTTATACGAGCAGTACTTC.